This TCR beta chain was sequenced during a study of T-cell reconstitution after alpha-beta-depleted transplantation in children. Preparation of the TCRbeta library involved a method that used unique molecular identifiers. TCRdb independently ran MiXCR on the PCR reads; one entry per CDR3 protein. Of around 670,000 distinct CDR3 sequences in the sample, around 13% are singletons; the top ten hold 0.75% to 0.85%. Germline V gene data show CDR1 as SGHKS and CDR2 as YYEKEE (reference sequence). The CDR3 consists of 14 residues. V lost 4 bases and J lost 9, with 17 bases in between. This clonotype was obtained from a girl aged 2 to 10 with congenital amegakaryocytic thrombocytopenia, due to receive a stem cell transplant. Here the sequenced sample was PBMCs, taken before TCRalphabeta/CD19-depleted stem cell transplant. This chain joins TRBV5-5 and TRBJ2-1; no clear D gene. The CDR3 DNA follows: TGTGCCAGCAGCCTGGCACAGCGACACGGTGAGCAGTTCTTC. Translated: CASSLAQRHGEQFF. The full variable domain, with the rest looked up from reference TRBV5-5 and TRBJ2-1, is DAGVTQSPTHLIKTRGQQVTLRCSPISGHKSVSWYQQVLGQGPQFIFQYYEKEERGRGNFPDRFSARQFPNYSSELNVNALLLGDSALYLCASSLAQRHGEQFFGPGTRLTVL.